The sequence of this T cell receptor (beta chain) was determined in a study of sequential checkpoint blockade in melanoma. Whole-study context: Arm A got nivolumab then ipilimumab; arm B the reverse, 1:1. Each arm's sequence ended with maintenance nivolumab.

This clone was seen a handful of times. Produced via immunoSEQ multiplex PCR; TCRdb's table is partial and in-frame only. The sample shows 16,000 or so clones, about 80% of them seen only once. This CDR3 contains 14 residues. Trimming cost V 5 bases and J 5 bases; bases outside gene matches: 6. CDR1 and CDR2 (germline): LNHDA, SQIVND (reference sequence). Described treatment: randomized to nivolumab then ipilimumab (arm A) or the reverse (arm B). Patients had received no earlier DNA-damaging chemotherapy. Live CD3+CD8+ CD19− CD56− cells were sorted from PBMCs. This clonotype was sampled from a human donor with melanoma. The material sequenced was CD8+ T cells sorted from blood (inferred from file names), taken from a patient given nivolumab and ipilimumab in sequence. The genes are TRBV19 and TRBJ1-5, with TRBD1 matching over 7 bases. The CDR3 region is CASSLWTGDQPQHF. In nucleotides, the CDR3 is TGTGCCAGTAGTCTCTGGACAGGTGATCAGCCCCAGCATTTT.